The clone carrying this T cell receptor beta chain was detected only once. Its antigen is not identified. The source of the sample is a study of T cells in localized non-small cell lung cancer. General study results and limits: Adjacent lung tissue had a median about 58 of the top 100 clones found in the tumor.

The V and J ends lost 4 bases and 4 bases respectively, with 10 bases between them. CDR3 size: 13 residues. Germline V gene lookup returns CDR1 SNHLY and CDR2 FYNNEI. Assay used: immunoSEQ multiplex PCR; TCRdb lists only in-frame clones, some missing. The sample records around 130,000 clones, around 89% being singletons. The J gene is TRBJ1-2, the V gene TRBV2; D is undetermined. The clonotype originates from a female donor over 55 with stage I lung adenocarcinoma. The source was peripheral blood, collected before any cancer treatment. The CDR3 coding sequence is TGTGCCAGCAGTGTTCAGTCTTTCTATGGCTACACCTTC. Its protein product is CASSVQSFYGYTF.